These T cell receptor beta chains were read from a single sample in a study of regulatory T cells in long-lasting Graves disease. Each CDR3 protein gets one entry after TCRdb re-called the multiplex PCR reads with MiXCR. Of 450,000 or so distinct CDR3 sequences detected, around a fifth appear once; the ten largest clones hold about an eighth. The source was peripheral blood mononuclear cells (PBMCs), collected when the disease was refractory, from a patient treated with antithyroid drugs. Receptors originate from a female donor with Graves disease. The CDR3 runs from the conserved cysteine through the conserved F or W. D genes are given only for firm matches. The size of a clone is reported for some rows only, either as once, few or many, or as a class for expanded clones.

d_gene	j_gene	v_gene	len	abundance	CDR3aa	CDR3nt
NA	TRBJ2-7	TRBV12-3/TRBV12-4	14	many	CASSPARASYEQYF	TGTGCCAGCAGCCCCGCCAGGGCGTCCTACGAGCAGTACTTC
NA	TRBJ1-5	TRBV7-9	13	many	CASNRGMDQPQHF	TGTGCCAGCAATAGGGGGATGGATCAGCCCCAGCATTTT
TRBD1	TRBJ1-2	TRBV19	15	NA	CASKTGGESAYGYTF	TGTGCCAGTAAGACAGGGGGCGAGTCTGCCTATGGCTACACCTTC
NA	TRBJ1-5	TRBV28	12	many	CASSSPYQPQHF	TGTGCCAGCAGTAGCCCTTATCAGCCCCAGCATTTT
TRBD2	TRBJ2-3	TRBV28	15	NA	CASSLTSGLTDTQYF	TGTGCCAGCAGTTTGACTAGCGGACTCACAGATACGCAGTATTTT
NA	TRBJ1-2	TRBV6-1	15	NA	CASTLNPGHLDGYTF	TGTGCCAGCACCTTAAACCCGGGACACCTAGATGGCTACACCTTC
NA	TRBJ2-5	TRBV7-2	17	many	CASSLDGSRGPGGTQYF	TGTGCCAGCAGCTTAGATGGGTCCCGGGGGCCTGGGGGGACCCAGTACTTC
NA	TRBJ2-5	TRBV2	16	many	CASSEARVRGAETQYF	TGTGCCAGCAGTGAAGCGCGGGTCAGGGGAGCAGAGACCCAGTACTTC
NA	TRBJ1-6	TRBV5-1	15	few	CASSLERYYNSPLHF	TGCGCCAGCAGCTTGGAGAGGTATTATAATTCACCCCTCCACTTT
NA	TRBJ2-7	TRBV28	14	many	CASSHRRSSYEQYF	TGTGCCAGCAGTCACAGACGGAGCTCCTACGAGCAGTACTTC
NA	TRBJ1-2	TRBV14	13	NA	CASSQYGQYGYTF	TGTGCCAGCAGCCAGTACGGACAGTATGGCTACACCTTC
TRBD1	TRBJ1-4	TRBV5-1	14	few	CASRPDRGHEKLFF	TGCGCCAGCAGACCGGACAGGGGGCATGAAAAACTGTTTTTT
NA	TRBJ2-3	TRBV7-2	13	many	CASSSSNGIPQYF	TGTGCCAGCAGCTCGAGTAATGGGATTCCGCAGTATTTT
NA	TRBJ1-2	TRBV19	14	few	CASSIESRNYGYTF	TGTGCCAGTAGTATAGAAAGCAGAAACTATGGCTACACCTTC
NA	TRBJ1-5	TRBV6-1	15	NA	CASNPSGPDNQPQHF	TGTGCCAGCAATCCCTCGGGGCCTGACAATCAGCCCCAGCATTTT
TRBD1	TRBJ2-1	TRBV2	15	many	CASSLTGGRGREQFF	TGTGCCAGCAGCCTTACAGGGGGCCGGGGGCGGGAGCAGTTCTTC
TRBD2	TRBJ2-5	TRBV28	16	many	CASSLDGTNTQETQYF	TGTGCCAGCAGTTTAGACGGGACTAACACCCAAGAGACCCAGTACTTC
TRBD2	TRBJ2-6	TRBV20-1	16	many	CSARSIAGVGANVLTF	TGCAGTGCTAGGTCGATAGCGGGAGTTGGGGCCAACGTCCTGACTTTC
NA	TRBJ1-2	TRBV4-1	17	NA	CASSHGLRDPSLAGYTF	TGCGCCAGCAGCCACGGTCTCCGGGACCCCAGCCTCGCTGGCTACACCTTC
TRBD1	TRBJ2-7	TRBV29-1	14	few	CSVISGTGYYEQYF	TGCAGCGTTATATCCGGGACAGGCTACTACGAGCAGTACTTC
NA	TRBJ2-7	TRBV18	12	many	CASSPTDYEQYF	TGTGCCAGCAGCCCAACCGACTACGAGCAGTACTTC
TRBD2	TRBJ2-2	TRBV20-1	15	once	CSATPGTSGTGELFF	TGCAGTGCTACCCCCGGGACTAGTGGTACCGGGGAGCTGTTTTTT
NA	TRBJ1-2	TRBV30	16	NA	CAWSPPWKGEDYGYTF	TGTGCCTGGAGTCCACCATGGAAGGGAGAGGACTATGGCTACACCTTC